Listed here are 22 T cell receptor beta chains from one sample, sequenced in a study of CD8 T cells in ankylosing spondylitis (dated by TCRdb to between 2016 and 2019). Study-wide findings and limitations: Blood from ankylosing spondylitis patients appeared to be characterized by a TCR beta motif composed of 7 to 9 highly homologous amino acid variants.

The method was 5' RACE. Sequencing used an Illumina HiSeq 2500. TCRdb reprocessing: public reads trimmed at Q25 with fastp, clones called with MiXCR, in-frame beta chains kept. Rows with a matching CDR3 protein are joined into one entry that keeps the most common DNA and genes. This sample holds over 600,000 distinct CDR3 sequences; under 20% were observed only once. The top ten clonotypes cover over 15% of the sample. Their antigens remain unidentified. Sequenced material: blood, either unsorted or a sorted T cell fraction (not recorded which). The receptor source for this set is a male donor with ankylosing spondylitis.

V is TRBV12-3 or TRBV12-4 and J is TRBJ1-5; maybe TRBD1 (5 bases). Trimming took 7 bases from V and 5 from J, leaving 15 bases between them. This CDR3 comprises 14 residues. The CDR3 nucleotides are TGTGCCAGCACCGACAGTTCGACTGATCAGCCCCAGCATTTT. Its protein product is CASTDSSTDQPQHF.

The chain combines TRBV7-3 with TRBJ2-7, with a weak D call TRBD1 (5 bases). The CDR3 contains 14 residues. Germline assignment: CDR1 SGHTA and CDR2 FQGTGA. The V and J ends lost 3 bases and 4 bases respectively, with 13 bases between them. CDR3 nucleotides: TGTGCCAGCAGCTTGGACACAAGATCTTACGAGCAGTACTTC. This encodes CASSLDTRSYEQYF.

This clonotype was counted only a few times. This chain links TRBV27 with TRBJ1-1, with unresolved D. V lost 5 bases to trimming and J lost 1 base, with 17 bases between them. The CDR3 extends over 16 amino acids. The germline CDR1 and CDR2 sequences are MNHEY and SMNVEV (reference sequence). The CDR3 region is CASSPTLYSENTEAFF. CDR3 bases: TGTGCCAGCAGTCCCACACTCTACTCCGAGAACACTGAAGCTTTCTTT.

The chain couples TRBV20-1 to TRBJ2-1; TRBD2 is a possible D gene (6 bases). The CDR3 contains 13 residues. Per germline, CDR1 DFQATT and CDR2 SNEGSKA (reference sequence). Trimming cost V 1 base and J 5 bases, with 9 bases left between them. This chain's CDR3 is CSARGRADNEQFF. CDR3 coding DNA: TGCAGTGCTAGAGGGAGGGCCGACAATGAGCAGTTCTTC.

This clonotype was seen more than once but under ten times. The J gene is TRBJ2-7, the V gene TRBV4-2, with 7 bases fitting TRBD2. Germline CDR1 LGHNA, CDR2 YNFKEQ. The CDR3 runs to 18 residues. Trimming at V came to 0 bases and at J to 3 bases, leaving 14 bases not matched to a gene. Here the CDR3 reads CASSQEPTSLAVYYEQYF. The CDR3 DNA reads TGTGCCAGCAGCCAAGAGCCAACTAGCCTAGCGGTCTACTACGAGCAGTACTTC.

This clonotype was seen only a few times. The gene calls are TRBV7-3 and TRBJ2-3, with TRBD2 matching over 9 bases. Germline-derived CDR1 and CDR2 are SGHTA and FQGTGA. The V and J ends lost 5 bases and 2 bases, in that order; junction bases with no gene match: 5. This CDR3 region has 15 residues. CDR3 in DNA: TGTGCCAGCAGCCCGGAGCGGGGGGCCACAGATACGCAGTATTTT. It encodes CASSPERGATDTQYF.

The sample holds a few counts of this clonotype. The CDR3 nucleotides read TGTGCCAGCAGCTTACAGGGGGCTTGGGAGCAGTACTTC. This codes for CASSLQGAWEQYF. The V call is TRBV3-1, the J call TRBJ2-7; TRBD1 aligns across 9 bases. This CDR3 has 13 residues. The germline V gene has CDR1 LGHDT and CDR2 YNNKEL (reference sequence). Germline trimming cut 5 bases from V and 7 bases from J; bases unmatched to any gene: 6.

This clonotype was picked up a small number of times. The chain carries TRBV6-5 and TRBJ1-4; D call uncertain. The CDR3 spans 14 residues. CDR1 MNHEY and CDR2 SVGAGI come from the germline V gene. V was clipped by 0 bases and J by 6 bases, with 8 bases between them. CDR3 in amino acids: CASSYSPGDEKLFF. Here the CDR3 DNA reads TGTGCCAGCAGTTACTCCCCAGGCGATGAAAAACTGTTTTTT.

The V and J genes are TRBV12-3 or TRBV12-4 and TRBJ1-1, with 7 bases matching TRBD1. The V segment lost 4 bases and the J segment 8 bases; nucleotides outside the gene matches: 13. The CDR3 loop spans 15 amino acids. CDR3 DNA sequence: TGTGCCAGCAGTTCTCATCCGACAGGGCTGGAGGAAGCTTTCTTT. Translating gives CASSSHPTGLEEAFF.

This clonotype was found a few times. CDR3 DNA sequence: TGCAGTCCCCTCGGGGGAGTAAGTTACAATGAGCAGTTCTTC. Encoded protein: CSPLGGVSYNEQFF. The chain joins TRBV20-1 to TRBJ2-1, with a possible D match to TRBD2 (6 bases). The germline gives CDR1 DFQATT, CDR2 SNEGSKA (reference sequence). This CDR3 comprises 14 residues. V shed 8 bases and J shed 4 bases, with 18 bases lying between them.

This clonotype was recorded many times. The chain uses TRBV3-1 and TRBJ2-1; 16 bases match TRBD2. V trimming: 4 bases; J trimming: 7 bases; junction bases outside the gene matches: 10. CDR1 and CDR2 from the germline V gene are LGHDT and YNNKEL (reference sequence). The CDR3 extends over 18 amino acids. DNA of the CDR3: TGTGCCAGCAGCCCCTCCGGGACTAGCGGGGGGGTAAGGAATGAGCAGTTCTTC. Translating gives CASSPSGTSGGVRNEQFF.

This clonotype was detected once. This sequence joins TRBV28 and TRBJ1-5, with D possibly TRBD1 on 6 matching bases. The CDR3 length is 16 residues. V dropped 6 bases and J dropped 1 base, with 16 bases sitting between them. The germline V gene encodes CDR1 MDHEN and CDR2 SYDVKM. CDR3 residues: CASSLPGGPSNQPQHF. In DNA, the CDR3 is TGTGCCAGCAGCCTTCCCGGGGGGCCAAGCAATCAGCCCCAGCATTTT.

A few counts support this clonotype. The J gene is TRBJ1-4, the V gene TRBV4-3; D might be TRBD1 (6 bases). Trimming pared 4 bases from V and 6 bases from J, leaving 12 bases between. The CDR3 is 14 amino acids. Germline V CDR1 and CDR2: LGHNA, YSLEER. The CDR3 loop reads CASSRGGQDEKLFF. In DNA, the CDR3 is TGCGCCAGCAGCCGGGGGGGGCAGGATGAAAAACTGTTTTTT.

This clonotype was picked up a small number of times. The gene calls are TRBV11-2 and TRBJ2-5, with no clear D. CDR1 SGHAT and CDR2 FQNNGV come from the germline V gene. The CDR3 consists of 13 residues. The V and J ends lost 7 bases and 5 bases respectively, with 14 bases between them. The CDR3 nucleotides are TGTGCCAGCACCCCCGGTTATTGGGAGACCCAGTACTTC. As protein: CASTPGYWETQYF.

The chain is built from TRBV4-2 and TRBJ1-1; D ambiguous. Germline V CDR1 and CDR2: LGHNA, YNFKEQ. Trimming took 0 bases from V and 5 from J, leaving 7 bases between them. This CDR3 has 13 residues. CDR3 sequence reads: CASSQDEGTEAFF. Here the CDR3 DNA reads TGTGCCAGCAGCCAAGACGAAGGGACTGAAGCTTTCTTT.

The chain couples TRBV5-1 to TRBJ1-2; D gene unclear. Trimming pared 0 bases from V and 7 bases from J, leaving 10 bases between. CDR1 is SGHRS and CDR2 is YFSETQ in the germline V gene. The CDR3 runs 13 residues. The chain's CDR3 is CASSLGSGSGYTF. The CDR3, as DNA: TGCGCCAGCAGCTTGGGGTCCGGTTCTGGCTACACCTTC.

This clonotype has just a few counts. The gene calls are TRBV12-3 or TRBV12-4 and TRBJ1-5, with a possible D match to TRBD1 (6 bases). V was clipped by 6 bases and J by 0 bases, with 12 bases between them. The CDR3 is 15 amino acids. CDR3 protein: CASRERGVSNQPQHF. DNA of the CDR3: TGTGCCAGCAGGGAAAGGGGGGTTAGCAATCAGCCCCAGCATTTT.

The sample holds a few counts of this clonotype. The chain links TRBV20-1 to TRBJ1-3; perhaps TRBD1 as D (6 bases). The V end was cut by 2 bases, the J end by 0 bases, with 11 bases between. Germline CDR1 is DFQATT and CDR2 is SNEGSKA (reference sequence). CDR3 length equals 15 residues. CDR3 DNA sequence: TGCAGTGCTAGACCTCAACAGGGCTCTGGAAACACCATATATTTT. Translated, it gives CSARPQQGSGNTIYF.

The rearrangement links TRBV5-5 to TRBJ1-1; possibly TRBD1 for D (6 bases). Germline V CDR1 and CDR2: SGHKS, YYEKEE (reference sequence). Trimming took 0 bases from V and 1 from J, leaving 13 bases between them. The length of the CDR3 is 16 residues. For the CDR3, the DNA is TGTGCCAGCAGCTTGGTGCTGGGGGCAACGAACACTGAAGCTTTCTTT. It yields the protein CASSLVLGATNTEAFF.

V gene TRBV29-1 combines with J gene TRBJ2-7; 9 bases line up with TRBD1. Germline V gene sequence: CDR1 SQVTM, CDR2 ANQGSEA. The CDR3 totals 14 residues. The V and J ends lost 7 bases and 0 bases, in that order; junction bases with no gene match: 7. CDR3 bases: TGCAGCGCCCTGGGACAGGGCCACTCCTACGAGCAGTACTTC. Its protein product is CSALGQGHSYEQYF.

This clonotype was observed a handful of times. The genes are TRBV29-1 and TRBJ1-1; no reliable D call. The CDR3 sequence is 13 residues long. V was clipped by 1 base and J by 5 bases, with 11 bases between them. Per germline, CDR1 SQVTM and CDR2 ANQGSEA. CDR3 sequence: CSVEGKGGTEAFF. The CDR3 DNA sequence: TGCAGCGTTGAAGGAAAGGGAGGGACTGAAGCTTTCTTT.

The J gene is TRBJ2-3, the V gene TRBV5-6; TRBD2 aligns across 11 bases. With V trimmed by 1 base and J by 3 bases, 4 bases remained unmatched. Per the germline V gene, CDR1 is SGHDT and CDR2 is YYEEEE. The length of the CDR3 is 16 residues. The CDR3 spells CASSLLGLADTDTQYF. DNA of the CDR3: TGTGCCAGCAGCTTGTTGGGACTAGCGGATACAGATACGCAGTATTTT. Full variable domain (remainder filled in from reference TRBV5-6 and TRBJ2-3): DAGVTQSPTHLIKTRGQQVTLRCSPKSGHDTVSWYQQALGQGPQFIFQYYEEEERQRGNFPDRFSGHQFPNYSSELNVNALLLGDSALYLCASSLLGLADTDTQYFGPGTRLTVL.